This T cell receptor (beta chain) was sequenced for a study of regulatory T cells in long-lasting Graves disease. The study, taken as a whole, reports: Favoring TRBV28, TRBJ1-2 and TRBJ2-5 was a feature seen in persistent disease.

Relying on iRepertoire HTBI primers and Arm-PCR of CDR3 regions, the team built TCR beta libraries. TCRdb independently ran MiXCR on the multiplex PCR reads; one entry per CDR3 protein. The sample contains about 660,000 distinct CDR3 sequences, around 30% of which appear only once. In the case of this clonotype: What it binds is not known.

The CDR3 runs to 13 residues. Germline CDR1 is LNHDA and CDR2 is SQIVND (reference sequence). V shed 4 bases and J shed 7 bases, with 11 bases lying between them. This sample's time point: persistent/refractory GD, antithyroid drugs over 5 years with positive TRAb. The TCR library was prepared using RNA isolated from PBMCs. The rearrangement links TRBV19 to TRBJ1-5; a possible D gene is TRBD1 (5 bases). The TCR was taken from a female donor with Graves disease. Sequences were derived from peripheral blood mononuclear cells (PBMCs), sampled when the disease was refractory, from a patient treated with antithyroid drugs. CDR3 DNA: TGTGCCAGTAGTACCGGGGGGGAGCAGCCCCAGCATTTT. The encoded protein is CASSTGGEQPQHF.